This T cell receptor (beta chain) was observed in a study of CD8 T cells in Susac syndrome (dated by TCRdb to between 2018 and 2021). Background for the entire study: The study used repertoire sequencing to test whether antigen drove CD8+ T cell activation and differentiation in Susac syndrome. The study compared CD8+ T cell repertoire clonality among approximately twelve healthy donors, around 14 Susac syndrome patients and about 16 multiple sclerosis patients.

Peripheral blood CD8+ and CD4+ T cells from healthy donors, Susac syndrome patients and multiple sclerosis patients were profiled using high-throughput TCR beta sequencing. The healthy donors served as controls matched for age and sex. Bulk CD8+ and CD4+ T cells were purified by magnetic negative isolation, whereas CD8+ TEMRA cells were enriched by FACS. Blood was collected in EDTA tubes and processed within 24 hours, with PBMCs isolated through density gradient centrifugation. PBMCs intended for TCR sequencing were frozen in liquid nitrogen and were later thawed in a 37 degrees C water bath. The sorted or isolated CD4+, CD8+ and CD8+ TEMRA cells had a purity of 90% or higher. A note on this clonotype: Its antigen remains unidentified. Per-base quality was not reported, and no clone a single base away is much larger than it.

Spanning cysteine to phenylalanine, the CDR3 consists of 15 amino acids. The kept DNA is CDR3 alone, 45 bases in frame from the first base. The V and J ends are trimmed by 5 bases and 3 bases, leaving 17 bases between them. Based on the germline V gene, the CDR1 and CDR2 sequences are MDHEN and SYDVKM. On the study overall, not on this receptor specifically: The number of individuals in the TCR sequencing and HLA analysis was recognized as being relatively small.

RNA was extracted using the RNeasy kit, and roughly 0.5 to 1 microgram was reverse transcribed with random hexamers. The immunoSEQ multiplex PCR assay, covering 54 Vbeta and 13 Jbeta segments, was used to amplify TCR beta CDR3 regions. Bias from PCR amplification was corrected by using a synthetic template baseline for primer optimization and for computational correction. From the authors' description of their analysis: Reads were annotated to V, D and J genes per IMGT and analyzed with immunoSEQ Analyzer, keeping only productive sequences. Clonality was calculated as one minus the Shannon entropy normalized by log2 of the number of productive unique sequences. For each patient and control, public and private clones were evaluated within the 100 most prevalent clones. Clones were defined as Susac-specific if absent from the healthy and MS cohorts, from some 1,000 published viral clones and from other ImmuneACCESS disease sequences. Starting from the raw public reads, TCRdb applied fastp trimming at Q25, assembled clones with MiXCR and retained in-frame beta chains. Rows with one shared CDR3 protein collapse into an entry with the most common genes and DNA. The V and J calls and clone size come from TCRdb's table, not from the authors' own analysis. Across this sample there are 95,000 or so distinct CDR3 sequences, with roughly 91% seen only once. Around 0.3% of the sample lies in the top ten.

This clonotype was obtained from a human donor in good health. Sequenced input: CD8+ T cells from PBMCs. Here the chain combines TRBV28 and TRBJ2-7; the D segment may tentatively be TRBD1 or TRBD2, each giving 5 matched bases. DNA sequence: TGTGCCAGCAGTCTAGGAGAGGGGTCACACTACGAGCAGTACTTC. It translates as CASSLGEGSHYEQYF.